The 5 T cell receptor beta chains reported below all come from one sample, sequenced in a study of T cells in Graves' hyperthyroidism and ophthalmopathy. RNA transcripts gave rise to amplified TCR beta CDR3 regions. During a first-round RT-PCR of the TCR CDR3, the HTBI primer set was used. TCRdb used MiXCR to reprocess the multiplex PCR reads, holding one entry per CDR3 protein. The data contain some 350,000 distinct CDR3 sequences, about 15% of them singletons. The sequenced sample consisted of blood. These receptors all come from a woman younger than 35 with Graves' hyperthyroidism that later progressed to Graves' ophthalmopathy.

This clonotype showed up many times. This chain uses TRBV3-1 with TRBJ1-5; TRBD1 matches at 8 bases. V shed 1 base, J shed 3 bases, and the junction held 2 bases outside the gene matches. The CDR3 runs 15 residues. The germline CDR1 and CDR2 sequences are LGHDT and YNNKEL (reference sequence). Here the CDR3 reads CASSQGGQANQPQHF. The CDR3, as DNA: TGTGCCAGCAGCCAAGGGGGACAGGCCAATCAGCCCCAGCATTTT.

The chain joins TRBV12-3 or TRBV12-4 to TRBJ2-3, with 8 bases that match TRBD2. V shed 5 bases and J 3 bases; nucleotides not matched to a gene: 4. The CDR3 spans 14 residues. In nucleotides, the CDR3 is TGTGCCAGCAGTACGGGAGGGGTTACAGATACGCAGTATTTT. Its protein product is CASSTGGVTDTQYF.

This clonotype was observed many times. The chain recombines TRBV20-1 with TRBJ2-7; weak D call: TRBD2 (5 bases). The germline CDR1 and CDR2 sequences are DFQATT and SNEGSKA (reference sequence). The V end was cut by 3 bases, the J end by 2 bases, with 14 bases between. The CDR3 extends over 14 amino acids. CDR3 in amino acids: CSARPRTGTYEQYF. The CDR3 DNA follows: TGCAGTGCTAGGCCACGGACTGGGACCTACGAGCAGTACTTC.

This clonotype was observed at least ten times. The chain has TRBV18 and TRBJ1-3, with D perhaps TRBD1 (6 bases). Between the trimmed V and J ends, which lost 5 bases and 3 bases, there was a span of 14 bases. Germline values: CDR1 KGHSH, CDR2 LQKENI. The CDR3 has 15 amino acids. The CDR3 reads CASSASGQVGNTIYF. DNA for the CDR3: TGTGCCAGCTCAGCTTCGGGACAAGTTGGAAACACCATATATTTT.

This clonotype occurred many times. This chain links TRBV6-1 with TRBJ2-5; D remains ambiguous. V shed 6 bases and J shed 3 bases, with 8 bases lying between them. Germline CDR1 is MNHNS and CDR2 is SASEGT. The CDR3 loop spans 12 amino acids. The CDR3 spells CASRRKEETQYF. The CDR3 region has the DNA TGTGCCAGCAGAAGGAAGGAAGAGACCCAGTACTTC.